This T cell receptor (beta chain) comes out of a study of beta chain features in type 1 diabetes. Germline values: CDR1 LNHNV, CDR2 YYDKDF (reference sequence). This CDR3 region has 12 residues. Deletions cut 4 bases from V and 2 bases from J, with 4 bases between. Since all of the isolated RNA was reverse transcribed, expressed TCRB transcripts were what got sequenced. The assay was immunoSEQ multiplex PCR, and TCRdb's table has in-frame clones only and misses some. The table has 300,000 to 350,000 clones, roughly 8% seen once; the top ten hold 0.44%. Without exception, sorted populations had purity beyond 95%.

This clonotype was obtained from a woman aged 18-35 years in good health. Material for sequencing was central memory CD4+ T cells from blood. The chain uses TRBV15 and TRBJ2-3, with D unresolved. This CDR3 is CATSTLTDTQYF. For the CDR3, the DNA is TGTGCCACCAGCACCCTCACAGATACGCAGTATTTT. Using reference TRBV15 and TRBJ2-3 for the parts outside the CDR3, the full variable domain is DAMVIQNPRYQVTQFGKPVTLSCSQTLNHNVMYWYQQKSSQAPKLLFHYYDKDFNNEADTPDNFQSRRPNTSFCFLDIRSPGLGDTAMYLCATSTLTDTQYFGPGTRLTVL.